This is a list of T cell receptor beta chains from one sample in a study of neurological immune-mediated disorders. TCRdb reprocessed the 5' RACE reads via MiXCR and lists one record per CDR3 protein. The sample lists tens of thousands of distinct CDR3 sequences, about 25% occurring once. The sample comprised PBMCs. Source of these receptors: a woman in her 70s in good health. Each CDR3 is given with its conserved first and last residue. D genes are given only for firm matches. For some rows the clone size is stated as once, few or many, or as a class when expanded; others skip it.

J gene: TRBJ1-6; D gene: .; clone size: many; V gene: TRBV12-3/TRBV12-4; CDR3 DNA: TGTGCCAGCAGTTTACAGGGGAATTCACCCCTCCACTTT; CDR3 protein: CASSLQGNSPLHF
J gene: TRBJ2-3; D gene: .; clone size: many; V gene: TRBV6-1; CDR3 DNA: TGTGCCAGCAGTGCCCGAATGGGCCGGCGCACAGATACGCAGTATTTT; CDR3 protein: CASSARMGRRTDTQYF
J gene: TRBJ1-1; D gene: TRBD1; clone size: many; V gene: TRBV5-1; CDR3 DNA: TGCGCCAGCAGCTTGCAGCCGACAGGGGTGGCCTCGGACACTGAAGCTTTCTTT; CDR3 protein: CASSLQPTGVASDTEAFF
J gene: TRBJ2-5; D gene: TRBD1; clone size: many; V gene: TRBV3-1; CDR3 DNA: TGTGCCAGCAGTCGGACAGGCGCCCTCCAAGAGACCCAGTACTTC; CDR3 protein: CASSRTGALQETQYF
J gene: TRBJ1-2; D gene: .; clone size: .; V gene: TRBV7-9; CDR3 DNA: TGTGCCAGCAGCTCTTATACCGGGTATGGCTACACCTTC; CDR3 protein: CASSSYTGYGYTF
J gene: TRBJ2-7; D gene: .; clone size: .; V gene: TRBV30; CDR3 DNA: TGTGCCTGGAGTAGGGTGGGCGAGCAGTACTTC; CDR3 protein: CAWSRVGEQYF
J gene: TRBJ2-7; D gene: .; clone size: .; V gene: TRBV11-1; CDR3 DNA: TGTGCCAGCAGCTTAGGCAGGGGACTCTCCTACGAGCAGTACTTC; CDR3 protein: CASSLGRGLSYEQYF
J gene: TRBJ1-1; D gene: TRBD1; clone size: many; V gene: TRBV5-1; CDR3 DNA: TGCGCCAGCGGGGGACAGGGGAACACTGAAGCTTTCTTT; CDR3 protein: CASGGQGNTEAFF
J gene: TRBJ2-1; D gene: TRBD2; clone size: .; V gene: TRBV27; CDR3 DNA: TGTGCCAGCAGTTTCCGCGGACTAGAAGGAATCGATGAGCAGTTCTTC; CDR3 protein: CASSFRGLEGIDEQFF
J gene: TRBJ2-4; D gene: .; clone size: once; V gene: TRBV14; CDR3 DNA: TGTGCCAGCAGCCAAGCGGGGTTTGACATTCAGTACTTC; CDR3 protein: CASSQAGFDIQYF
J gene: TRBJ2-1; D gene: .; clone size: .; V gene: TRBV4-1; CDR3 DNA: TGCGCCAGCAGCCAAGACGAGGGACCCTGGGATGAGCAGTTCTTC; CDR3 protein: CASSQDEGPWDEQFF
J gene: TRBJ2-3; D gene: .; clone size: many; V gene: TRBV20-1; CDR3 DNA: TGCAGCGCTCACACGGGACTCCACACAGATACGCAGTATTTT; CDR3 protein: CSAHTGLHTDTQYF
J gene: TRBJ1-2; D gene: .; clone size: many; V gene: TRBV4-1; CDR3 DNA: TGCGCCAGCAGCCAAGGTGAAGAAAATCCTAACTATGGCTACACCTTC; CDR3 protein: CASSQGEENPNYGYTF
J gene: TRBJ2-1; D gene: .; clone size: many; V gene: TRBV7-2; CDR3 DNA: TGTGCCAGCAGCTCCCGGGGATGGTCCCACAATGAGCAGTTCTTC; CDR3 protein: CASSSRGWSHNEQFF
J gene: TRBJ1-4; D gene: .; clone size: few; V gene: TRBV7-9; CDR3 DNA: TGTGCCAGCAGCAGCCGGACCCCAAATGAAAAACTGTTTTTT; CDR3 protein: CASSSRTPNEKLFF
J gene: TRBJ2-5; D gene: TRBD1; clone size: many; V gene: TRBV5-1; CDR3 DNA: TGCGCCAGCAGCCGGGGACAGGGGCAAGAGACCCAGTACTTC; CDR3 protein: CASSRGQGQETQYF
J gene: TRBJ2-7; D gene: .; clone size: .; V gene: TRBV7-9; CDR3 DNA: TGTGCCAGCAGCCCCCCAGGGGACTACGAGCAGTACTTC; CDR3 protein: CASSPPGDYEQYF
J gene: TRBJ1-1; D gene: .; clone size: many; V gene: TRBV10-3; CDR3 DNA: TGTGCCACCAGACAGGAGGGCACTGAAGCTTTCTTT; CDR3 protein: CATRQEGTEAFF
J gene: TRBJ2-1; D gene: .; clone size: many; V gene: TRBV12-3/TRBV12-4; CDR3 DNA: TGTGCCAGCAGTGGACCTCTGCTCTACAATGAGCAGTTCTTC; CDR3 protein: CASSGPLLYNEQFF
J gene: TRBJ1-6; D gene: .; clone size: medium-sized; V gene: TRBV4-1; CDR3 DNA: TGCGCCAGCAGCCAAGATCGGGTAAATTCACCCCTCCACTTT; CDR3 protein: CASSQDRVNSPLHF
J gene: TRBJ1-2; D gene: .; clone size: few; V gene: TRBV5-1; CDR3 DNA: TGCGCCAGCAGCTCCGGGGGTCCGGGTAACTATGGCTACACCTTC; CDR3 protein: CASSSGGPGNYGYTF
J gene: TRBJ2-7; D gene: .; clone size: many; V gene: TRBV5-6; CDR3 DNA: TGTGCCAGCAGCGGGGACGGGCTGTTCTACGAGCAGTACTTC; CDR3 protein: CASSGDGLFYEQYF
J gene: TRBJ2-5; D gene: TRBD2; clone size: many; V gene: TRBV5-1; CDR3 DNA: TGCGCCACCGGCCTAGCGGCCCCACCGGAGACCCAGTACTTC; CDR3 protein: CATGLAAPPETQYF
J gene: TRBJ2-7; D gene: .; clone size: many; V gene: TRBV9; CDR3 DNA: TGTGCCAGCAGCGTACAACCGGGTCTTGGGGGGGAGCAGTACTTC; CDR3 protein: CASSVQPGLGGEQYF
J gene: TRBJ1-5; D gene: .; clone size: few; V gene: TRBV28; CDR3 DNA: TGTGCCAGCCAGAGCTATAGCAATCAGCCCCAGCATTTT; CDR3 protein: CASQSYSNQPQHF
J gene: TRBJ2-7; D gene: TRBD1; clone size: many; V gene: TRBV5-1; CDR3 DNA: TGCGCCAGCAGCTCGATCCCCGGGACAGGGTCCTACGAGCAGTACTTC; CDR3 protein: CASSSIPGTGSYEQYF
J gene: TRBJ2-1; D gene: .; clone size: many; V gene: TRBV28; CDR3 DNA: TGTGCCAGCAGCCCAACCTTCACGGGAGATGGTGAGCAGTTCTTC; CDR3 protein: CASSPTFTGDGEQFF
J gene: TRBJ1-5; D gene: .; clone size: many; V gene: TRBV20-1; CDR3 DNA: TGCAGTGCTAGAGGGGGCCTCTGGTATCAGCCCCAGCATTTT; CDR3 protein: CSARGGLWYQPQHF
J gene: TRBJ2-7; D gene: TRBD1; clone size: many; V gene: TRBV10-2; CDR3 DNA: TGCGCCAGCAGCGATCCGGGACAGGGAATGCACGAGCAGTACTTC; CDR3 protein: CASSDPGQGMHEQYF